Reported below is one TCR beta chain. Its cognate antigen has yet to be identified. Mismatch with germline at one junction end may stem from a read error. This sample stems from a study of long-term antiretroviral therapy in people with HIV (dated by TCRdb to 2022 to 2024). Context from the whole study: The earliest samples were collected about a decade before the 2015 WHO recommendation for immediate ART, when ART was typically delayed until CD4 counts fell. The cohort contributed over 150 cryopreserved PBMC samples from 30 to 35 adults with confirmed HIV infection, collected serially over a mean of around 6 years (range 1-12). A retrospective serial study tested whether changes in peripheral blood TRB repertoire composition and diversity were associated with ART initiation and durable HIV suppression. Of the approximately 30 participants with HIV, eleven were female. Test extractions of a monoclonal T-cell line alongside under 35 polyclonal samples showed no cross-contamination during QIAcube processing. The paper as a whole reports these results and caveats: Limited PBMC availability meant only the TCR beta chain was sequenced, without alpha chain pairing. A significant increase in TRB diversity was found to be associated with ART initiation, although TRB diversity was observed to remain significantly below that of transplant donor controls even after long-term ART. The samples span the years 2004 to 2017, and the ART regimens used at that time may not be as effective as current regimens. CDR3 length ranges in HIV repertoires were narrower than in controls, and network structure suggested an antigen-experienced repertoire with only a slight naive shift after ART. No data were available on ART adherence, viral resistance or therapy changes, limiting inferences about post-ART repertoire changes. Unsorted PBMC were profiled instead of sorted CD4+ and CD8+ T cells because pre-ART samples had limited cell numbers. Expanded TRB clones identified before ART initiation dominated the repertoire at all time points, although this dominance fluctuated and declined in many PLHIV after ART.

The immunoSEQ hsTCRB v3.0 assay was used at survey level resolution for TRB variable region sequencing. A depth of about 40,000-50,000 T-cell genomes per sample was targeted for TRB sequencing. Pooled TRB libraries were sequenced on an Illumina MiSeq with a v3 150-cycle kit. Processing in the source paper ran as follows. Repertoire analysis was performed in R inside a reproducible Nextflow workflow that covered QC, data transformation and analysis. LymphoSeq2, an R package for exploring AIRR-Seq data, was used to implement custom analyses. A few samples yielding fewer than 5000 total TRB sequences were excluded, leaving 150 to 200 analyzed HIV repertoires. Among the roughly 190 retained HIV repertoires, some 60 were collected before ART initiation and approximately 130 were collected after ART initiation. Repertoires were downsampled to 5000 TRB nucleotide sequences, with summary statistics averaged over 100 downsampling iterations. TRB sequences were retained for analysis only if CDR3 regions of at least seven amino acids were present. Diversity was measured with a Shannon entropy-derived clonality score and the Gini coefficient. In repertoire networks, the top 5000 CDR3 amino acid sequences were linked whenever an edit distance of one separated two sequences. GLIPH2 predicted antigen specificity groups and MHC restriction for TRB CDR3 amino acid sequences. Known CMV, EBV, HIV or tissue antigen associations were flagged by matching CDR3 amino acid sequences against VDJdb and McPAS-TCR. Pre-ART, post-ART and control groups were compared with Wilcoxon signed-rank tests and Holm-Bonferroni correction. Imported from immuneACCESS, the table was reduced by TCRdb to in-frame sequences with V and J called. These copies leave out some clones; in studies compared against another copy, an unresolved V gene accounts for under half, and the cause of the remainder is not known. V, J and clone size derive from that table, while D and trimming were established from the DNA sequence. In this sample the table shows tens of thousands of clones, 87% of which occur a single time. The top ten hold 8% to 9.5% of the sample.

Participants were included only if at least one PBMC sample before ART initiation and at least two post-ART samples were available. Treatment was received in the United States of America by all participants with HIV. Before DNA extraction, cryopreserved samples of roughly 0.95-10 million PBMC were thawed and washed. At the time of the earliest PBMC sample, participants with HIV were aged between roughly 20 and 55 years. Each participant contributed PBMC samples from 1-4 timepoints before ART initiation and 2-8 timepoints after ART initiation, with a median of 7 samples. For every participant, serial HIV viral load, CD4+ T-cell count, ART history and demographic data were obtained. Genomic DNA was extracted from unsorted PBMC with a Qiagen kit on a QIAcube, with processing performed in batches of 12 samples. The receptor comes from a man aged 18 to 29 with HIV. Sequencing used unsorted PBMCs, obtained 0.2 years before starting antiretroviral therapy.

The DNA is TGTGCTAGCAGCTTACCGAACACAGATACGCAGTATTTT. This encodes CASSLPNTDTQYF. The rearrangement combines TRBV7-7 with TRBJ2-3, with an unclear D gene assignment. Inclusive of the bounding cysteine and phenylalanine, the CDR3 is 13 residues long. Only the CDR3 part of the read is kept: 39 bases, read in frame from the first base. Sequences SSHAT (CDR1) and FNYEAQ (CDR2) are obtained from the germline V gene (reference sequence).